This T cell receptor beta chain was documented in a study of neoadjuvant nivolumab and ipilimumab in lung cancer. Study conclusions and caveats: TCR clonality did not significantly correlate with pathologic tumor regression. Only two of four nivolumab-treated tumors gained richness and clonality by surgery.

Germline V gives CDR1 SGHNT, CDR2 YYREEE (reference sequence). The CDR3 covers 15 residues. The V gene lost 4 bases and the J gene lost 0 bases, with 11 bases spanning the gap. TCRdb's copy holds only in-frame clones and misses some; the assay was immunoSEQ multiplex PCR. The sample has roughly 49,000 clones; around 89% are singletons. Points on this clone: No antigen is known for it.

The genes are TRBV5-4 and TRBJ2-1; a possible D gene is TRBD2 (5 bases). Material: blood, obtained before neoadjuvant nivolumab, alone or with ipilimumab. This TCR derives from an adult with non-small cell lung cancer. Some clones in this sample may be carry-over from other donors' samples. The CDR3 DNA reads as TGTGCCAGCAGCCCGGGGAGAAGCTCCTACAATGAGCAGTTCTTC. It translates to CASSPGRSSYNEQFF.